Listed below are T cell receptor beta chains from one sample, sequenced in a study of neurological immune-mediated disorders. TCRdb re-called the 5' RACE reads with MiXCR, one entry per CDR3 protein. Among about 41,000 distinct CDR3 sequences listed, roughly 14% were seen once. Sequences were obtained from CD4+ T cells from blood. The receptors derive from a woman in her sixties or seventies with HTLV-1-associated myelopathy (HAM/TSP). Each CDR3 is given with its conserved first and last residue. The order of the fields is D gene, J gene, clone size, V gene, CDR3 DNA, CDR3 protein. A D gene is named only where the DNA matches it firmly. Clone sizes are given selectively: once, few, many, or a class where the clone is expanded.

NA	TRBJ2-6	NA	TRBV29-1	TGCAGCGTGATCTCTGGGGCCAACGTCCTGACTTTC	CSVISGANVLTF
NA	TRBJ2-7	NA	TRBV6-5	TGTGCCAGCAGTTACAGCACTTCGAGGGGGGGCTACGAGCAGTACTTC	CASSYSTSRGGYEQYF
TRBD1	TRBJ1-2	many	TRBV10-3	TGTGCCATCAGTGGACCCAAACAGGGGTTGGGTGGCTACACCTTC	CAISGPKQGLGGYTF
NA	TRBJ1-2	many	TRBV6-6	TGTGCCAGCAGTTACTCTCGGGGCGGCTACACCTTC	CASSYSRGGYTF
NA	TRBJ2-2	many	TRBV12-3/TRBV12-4	TGTGCCAGCAGTTCCCAAACCCCCGGAGAAACCGGGGAGCTGTTTTTT	CASSSQTPGETGELFF
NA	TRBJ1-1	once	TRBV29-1	TGCAGCGTTAGGCCCGCGGGGAGGAACACTGAAGCTTTCTTT	CSVRPAGRNTEAFF
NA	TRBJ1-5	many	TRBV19	TGTGCCAGTAGTCCCGCCAATCAGCCCCAGCATTTT	CASSPANQPQHF
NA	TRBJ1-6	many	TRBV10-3	TGTGCCATCAGTGGGTCACAGAATTCACCCCTCCACTTT	CAISGSQNSPLHF
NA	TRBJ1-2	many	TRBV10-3	TGTGCCATCAGTGAGCCGAGGGGGGACGGTAACTATGGCTACACCTTC	CAISEPRGDGNYGYTF
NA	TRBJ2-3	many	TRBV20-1	TGCAGTGCACCTCAGGGGTTCGATACGCAGTATTTT	CSAPQGFDTQYF
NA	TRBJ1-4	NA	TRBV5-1	TGCGCCAGCAGCTTAGGACAGAGGAATGAAAAACTGTTTTTT	CASSLGQRNEKLFF
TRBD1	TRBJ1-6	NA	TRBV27	TGTGCCAGCAGTTTACTCGGACAGGGTGCTTCACCCCTCCACTTT	CASSLLGQGASPLHF
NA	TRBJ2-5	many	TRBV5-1	TGCGCCAGCAGTCCAGTCAACCAAGAGACCCAGTACTTC	CASSPVNQETQYF
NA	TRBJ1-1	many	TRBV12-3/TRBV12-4	TGTGCCAGCAGTCGCTCGGGACCCTGGCGAGCTTTCTTT	CASSRSGPWRAFF
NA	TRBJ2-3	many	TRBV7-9	TGTGCCAGCAGCTTCGGGGGTGGAGATACGCAGTATTTT	CASSFGGGDTQYF
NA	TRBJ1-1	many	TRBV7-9	TGTGCCAGCAGCCACGACAACAGGTACACTGAAGCTTTCTTT	CASSHDNRYTEAFF
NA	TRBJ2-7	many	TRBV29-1	TGCAGCGTTGGAGGGGATGGCTCCTACGAGCAGTACTTC	CSVGGDGSYEQYF
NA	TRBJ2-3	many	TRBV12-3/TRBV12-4	TGTGCCAGCAGTTTAGCCAGGACTGGCACAGATACGCAGTATTTT	CASSLARTGTDTQYF
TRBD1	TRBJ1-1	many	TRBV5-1	TGCGCCAGCAGCTCCCCGGGACAGGGGGCGCGGAACACTGAAGCTTTCTTT	CASSSPGQGARNTEAFF
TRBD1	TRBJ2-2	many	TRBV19	TGTGCCAGTAGTGTTGGACAGGGGTTGACCGGGGAGCTGTTTTTT	CASSVGQGLTGELFF
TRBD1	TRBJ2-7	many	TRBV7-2	TGTGCCAGCAGCTTAGGGGGACAGATTTACGAGCAGTACTTC	CASSLGGQIYEQYF
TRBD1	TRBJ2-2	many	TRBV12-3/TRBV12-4	TGTGCCAGCCATAGGCCCGGGACAGGGTCCGGGGAGCTGTTTTTT	CASHRPGTGSGELFF
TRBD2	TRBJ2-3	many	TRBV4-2	TGTGCCAGCAGCCATCGGAGTACAGCGGGGGGGGCAGATACGCAGTATTTT	CASSHRSTAGGADTQYF
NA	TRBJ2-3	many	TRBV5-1	TGCGCCAGCAGCATTCAGGGGGGCAGCACAGATACGCAGTATTTT	CASSIQGGSTDTQYF
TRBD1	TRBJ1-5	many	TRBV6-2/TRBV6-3	TGTGCCACTTCACAGGGGAATCAGCCCCAGCATTTT	CATSQGNQPQHF
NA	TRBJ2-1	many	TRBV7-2	TGTGCCCTAGGGAGCATCAGCTCCTACAATGAGCAGTTCTTC	CALGSISSYNEQFF
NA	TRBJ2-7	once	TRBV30	TGTGCCTGGAGTGTACGGGTCAACTCCTACGAGCAGTACTTC	CAWSVRVNSYEQYF
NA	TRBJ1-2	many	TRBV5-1	TGCGCCAGCTCGGGGGAAAGTATCTATGGCTACACCTTC	CASSGESIYGYTF